This T cell receptor (beta chain) was profiled in a study of Ad26.COV2.S vaccination and SARS-CoV-2 variants. Profiling relied on immunoSEQ multiplex PCR, and the TCRdb table lists in-frame clones only, not all of them. The sample includes 350,000 to 550,000 clones, roughly 89% of them seen just once. As to treatment: around 19 received Ad26.COV2.S at low or high dose, single or two shots; 5 received placebo; per-sample allocation not given. Sampling was done on day 63 after the first vaccine or placebo injection. This clone was found once. Source: peripheral blood, taken in a trial of Ad26.COV2.S vaccine versus placebo. The receptor's source is a person aged 18 to 65 who received the Ad26.COV2.S COVID-19 vaccine or a placebo.

DNA of the CDR3: TGTGCCAGCAGTCCCTGGGGAGTAGCGGGGTACAATGAGCAGTTCTTC. Amino acids: CASSPWGVAGYNEQFF. V gene TRBV28 combines with J gene TRBJ2-1, with 8 bases that match TRBD2. This CDR3 comprises 16 residues. V lost 5 bases and J lost 4; bases outside the gene matches: 10. The V gene's germline CDR1 is MDHEN and CDR2 SYDVKM.